This section outlines one TCR beta chain sequence together with its context. The antigen remains unidentified. This specimen belongs to a study of cytotoxic CD8 clonotypes in ibrutinib-treated CLL. Looking at the study overall: The patients comprised about eleven relapsed/refractory and around 14 treatment-naive cases, about 18 IGHV unmutated. Study conclusions and caveats: An increase in clonality occurred at ibrutinib response, followed by a return toward baseline at progression. Clonality was higher at baseline than in age-matched healthy donors and tracked circulating CD8+ T-cell counts.

The CDR3 is made up of 15 amino acids. The ends were cut back, 0 bases at V and 3 bases at J, with 12 bases in the middle. Germline CDR1 is MGHRA and CDR2 is YSYEKL. The protocol was immunoSEQ multiplex PCR, while the TCRdb copy is restricted to in-frame clones and leaves out a portion. The data contain about 200,000 clones, over 65% of them seen just once; the ten biggest clones take up 5.5% to 7%. This chain joins TRBV4-1 and TRBJ2-7; D not resolved. The sample in question was PBMCs, obtained after 12 months of ibrutinib treatment. The sequence came from a human donor with chronic lymphocytic leukemia. The CDR3 nucleotides read TGCGCCAGCAGCCAAGATCCACCAGCCCTCTACGAGCAGTACTTC. It yields the protein CASSQDPPALYEQYF.